The rows below give T cell receptor beta chains drawn from one sample of a study of T cell repertoires in cytomegalovirus infection. Each CDR3 protein is one row after TCRdb ran MiXCR on the reads. The sample lists fewer than 850,000 distinct CDR3 sequences, about 29% occurring once. The antigens these receptors bind are not known. Sequences were derived from cultured CD8+ T cells from PBMCs, sampled from culture after CMV antigen stimulation. The receptors here all came from a human donor in good health (CMV status not recorded). Some clones in this sample may be carry-over from other donors' samples. Both conserved end residues are part of each CDR3. Each record gives: D gene, V gene, clone size, J gene, CDR3 protein, CDR3 DNA. D genes are given only for firm matches. Only part of the rows carry a size: once, few, many, or a class if the clone is expanded.

>.|TRBV12-3/TRBV12-4|many|TRBJ1-1
CASSFGQGGSTEAFF
TGTGCCAGCAGTTTTGGGCAGGGTGGTAGCACTGAAGCTTTCTTT
>TRBD2|TRBV7-6|once|TRBJ2-1
CASSAGGVGNEQFF
TGTGCCAGCAGCGCCGGGGGGGTGGGTAATGAGCAGTTCTTC
>TRBD1|TRBV4-1|few|TRBJ1-1
CASSREGTGGTEAFF
TGCGCCAGCAGCCGAGAAGGGACAGGGGGCACTGAAGCTTTCTTT
>TRBD2|TRBV7-2|many|TRBJ2-3
CASSWPGLAGGLDTQYF
TGTGCCAGCAGCTGGCCGGGACTAGCGGGGGGATTAGATACGCAGTATTTT
>.|TRBV27|.|TRBJ1-1
CASSLSFGQVEAFF
TGTGCCAGCAGTTTATCTTTCGGGCAGGTTGAAGCTTTCTTT
>.|TRBV27|few|TRBJ1-4
CASSLDPNREKLFF
TGTGCCAGCAGTTTAGACCCGAACAGGGAAAAACTGTTTTTT
>TRBD1|TRBV19|.|TRBJ1-5
CASSGTGGLTNQPQHF
TGTGCCAGTAGTGGAACAGGGGGACTTACCAATCAGCCCCAGCATTTT
>.|TRBV12-3/TRBV12-4|.|TRBJ1-3
CASSLGVGRNTIYF
TGTGCCAGCAGTTTGGGGGTCGGTAGAAACACCATATATTTT
>.|TRBV6-2/TRBV6-3|.|TRBJ1-5
CASSRPSNQPQHF
TGTGCCAGCAGTCGACCTAGCAATCAGCCCCAGCATTTT
>TRBD1|TRBV7-9|.|TRBJ2-1
CASTHTGGGVFF
TGTGCCAGCACCCATACAGGGGGCGGTGTGTTCTTC
>.|TRBV7-9|.|TRBJ2-5
CASSHMTAPETQYF
TGTGCCAGCAGCCATATGACAGCCCCAGAGACCCAGTACTTC
>TRBD2|TRBV2|few|TRBJ2-7
CASLGPLIQRGDSYEQYF
TGTGCCAGTTTAGGACCGCTGATCCAGCGGGGGGACTCCTACGAGCAGTACTTC
>TRBD1|TRBV7-2|few|TRBJ1-2
CASFTWTGEMGPNYGYTF
TGTGCCAGCTTTACCTGGACAGGGGAGATGGGACCTAACTATGGCTACACCTTC
>.|TRBV27|few|TRBJ2-1
CASSLLGGLNNEQFF
TGTGCCAGCAGTTTACTGGGGGGGCTGAACAATGAGCAGTTCTTC
>.|TRBV20-1|few|TRBJ1-5
CSAKAQGYSNQPQHF
TGCAGTGCTAAGGCCCAGGGATATAGCAATCAGCCCCAGCATTTT
>.|TRBV10-3|few|TRBJ2-7
CAISSGYEQYF
TGTGCCATCAGCTCGGGCTACGAGCAGTACTTC
>.|TRBV20-1|.|TRBJ2-2
CSATGSVRGTGELFF
TGCAGTGCTACGGGGTCGGTTAGGGGCACCGGGGAGCTGTTTTTT
>.|TRBV3-1|.|TRBJ2-1
CASRSNRDLYNEQFF
TGTGCCAGCAGATCAAACAGAGACCTCTACAATGAGCAGTTCTTC
>.|TRBV7-8|.|TRBJ2-1
CASSPRRRGVDEQFF
TGTGCCAGCAGCCCCCGCCGCAGGGGGGTGGATGAGCAGTTCTTC
>.|TRBV4-1|many|TRBJ1-4
CASSQDGPATTNEKLFF
TGCGCCAGCAGCCAAGATGGTCCCGCTACAACTAATGAAAAACTGTTTTTT
>.|TRBV6-6|.|TRBJ2-1
CASSSGPGVYNEQFF
TGTGCCAGCAGCTCGGGCCCCGGCGTCTACAATGAGCAGTTCTTC
>.|TRBV10-1|few|TRBJ2-1
CASSEGRISYNEQFF
TGCGCCAGCAGTGAGGGACGGATCTCCTACAATGAGCAGTTCTTC
>TRBD2|TRBV12-5|.|TRBJ2-1
CASGFINPGLAGGLIDGEQFF
TGTGCTAGTGGTTTCATTAACCCGGGACTAGCGGGGGGGTTAATAGATGGTGAGCAGTTCTTC
>.|TRBV5-1|few|TRBJ1-3
CASCLGRAGNTIYF
TGCGCCAGCTGTCTAGGGAGAGCTGGAAACACCATATATTTT
>TRBD1|TRBV7-9|few|TRBJ1-1
CASRRTGMNTEAFF
TGTGCCAGCAGGCGGACAGGGATGAACACTGAAGCTTTCTTT
>TRBD1|TRBV2|.|TRBJ2-1
CASSEVETGGNEQFF
TGTGCCAGCAGTGAAGTGGAGACAGGGGGCAATGAGCAGTTCTTC
>.|TRBV19|.|TRBJ1-4
CASSIMEATNEKLFF
TGTGCCAGTAGTATAATGGAGGCAACTAATGAAAAACTGTTTTTT
>TRBD2|TRBV15|many|TRBJ2-3
CATSRETSGLAETDTQYF
TGTGCCACCAGCAGAGAGACCTCCGGACTAGCGGAGACGGATACGCAGTATTTT
>.|TRBV7-9|.|TRBJ1-3
CASSLLSSGNTIYF
TGTGCCAGCAGCCTCCTCAGCTCTGGAAACACCATATATTTT
>.|TRBV20-1|.|TRBJ1-2
CSYRIFSSNYGYTF
TGCAGTTACAGGATCTTTTCTTCTAACTATGGCTACACCTTC
>.|TRBV6-1|.|TRBJ1-4
CASNKVTTNEKLFF
TGTGCCAGCAATAAAGTGACAACTAATGAAAAACTGTTTTTT
>.|TRBV20-1|.|TRBJ2-4
CSARESVGADIQYF
TGCAGTGCTAGAGAATCCGTGGGGGCCGACATTCAGTACTTC
>.|TRBV7-6|.|TRBJ1-1
CASSPGGVDTEAFF
TGTGCCAGCAGCCCTGGCGGGGTCGACACTGAAGCTTTCTTT
>.|TRBV5-4|.|TRBJ2-2
CASSEGGLNTGELFF
TGTGCCAGCAGCGAGGGGGGGCTGAACACCGGGGAGCTGTTTTTT
>TRBD2|TRBV7-6|.|TRBJ2-1
CASSSSGGAVNEQFF
TGTGCCAGCAGCTCTAGCGGGGGGGCCGTAAATGAGCAGTTCTTC
>.|TRBV10-3|many|TRBJ1-4
CAISESTLGGEKLFF
TGTGCCATCAGTGAGTCTACTCTAGGAGGGGAAAAACTGTTTTTT
>.|TRBV6-2/TRBV6-3|.|TRBJ2-7
CASSWDGLSYEQYF
TGTGCCAGCAGCTGGGACGGGCTCTCCTACGAGCAGTACTTC
>TRBD2|TRBV10-3|.|TRBJ2-4
CAISESASGGSQAHIQYF
TGTGCCATCAGTGAGTCCGCTAGCGGGGGCTCTCAGGCGCACATTCAGTACTTC
>TRBD1|TRBV2|few|TRBJ2-3
CAGDREGTDTQYF
TGTGCCGGGGACAGGGAGGGCACAGATACGCAGTATTTT
>TRBD1|TRBV7-9|.|TRBJ2-4
CASSETGTGTKNIQYF
TGTGCCAGCAGCGAGACAGGGACGGGAACCAAAAACATTCAGTACTTC
>TRBD1|TRBV27|.|TRBJ1-2
CASSPQGSGSYGYTF
TGTGCCAGCAGCCCACAGGGGTCCGGGTCCTATGGCTACACCTTC
>.|TRBV3-1|few|TRBJ2-2
CASSRKGSSVRAGELFF
TGTGCCAGCAGTCGCAAGGGGTCGAGTGTGAGGGCCGGGGAGCTGTTTTTT